This T cell receptor beta chain was obtained from a study of T cells in Graves' hyperthyroidism and ophthalmopathy. This clonotype appeared a few times. Authors of the study amplified TCR beta CDR3 regions from RNA transcripts. HTBI primers were used for first-round RT-PCR of the TCR CDR3. TCRdb re-called the multiplex PCR reads through MiXCR, storing one row per CDR3 protein. This table holds some 300,000 distinct CDR3 sequences, approximately 18% found once. This TCR derives from a man aged 45-60 years with Graves' ophthalmopathy. Sequences were obtained from blood.

Written as DNA, the CDR3 is TGCGCCAGCAGCTGGGGGCCGGGGACTAACTATGGCTACACCTTC. Protein sequence: CASSWGPGTNYGYTF. The rearrangement links TRBV5-1 to TRBJ1-2; D perhaps matches TRBD1 (6 bases). Between the trimmed V and J ends, which lost 3 bases and 0 bases, there was a span of 12 bases. This CDR3 region has 15 residues. In germline, CDR1 is SGHRS, CDR2 YFSETQ.